The 7 T cell receptor beta chains given below trace back to one sample, sequenced in a study of lymphopenia after photon versus proton radiotherapy. TCRdb's table, derived via immunoSEQ multiplex PCR, lists solely in-frame clones and lacks some. The table lists 150,000 to 200,000 clones, less than 90% of them singletons. The specimen comprised peripheral blood, sampled from a patient treated with photon-based radiotherapy. Source of these receptors: a man in his fifties with gastric cancer.

The rearrangement uses TRBV6-1 and TRBJ2-7; 7 bases line up with TRBD1. In germline, CDR1 is MNHNS, CDR2 SASEGT. The CDR3 spans 13 residues. Unmatched junction bases numbered 9, after V lost 8 bases and J lost 5 bases. CDR3 residues: CASEPGGPHEQYF. In DNA form, the CDR3 reads TGTGCCAGCGAACCAGGGGGACCTCACGAGCAGTACTTC.

This sequence joins TRBV6-1 and TRBJ2-3; D perhaps matches TRBD1 (6 bases). Germline assignment: CDR1 MNHNS and CDR2 SASEGT. This CDR3 spans 16 amino acids. Trimming removed 4 bases from V and 6 bases from J, with 20 bases in between. The CDR3 is CASSGDNHNLADTQYF. For the CDR3, the DNA is TGTGCCAGCAGTGGGGACAATCATAACTTGGCTGATACGCAGTATTTT.

The chain combines TRBV6-1 with TRBJ1-5; no clear D gene. Trimming left V 7 bases short and J 2 bases short, with 15 bases between. This CDR3 is built from 15 residues. CDR1 and CDR2 (germline): MNHNS, SASEGT. For the CDR3, the DNA is TGTGCCAGCACCCGAACTCTGGGAGGCAATCAGCCCCAGCATTTT. Protein sequence: CASTRTLGGNQPQHF.

V gene TRBV10-3 combines with J gene TRBJ1-5, with no clear D. The ends were cut back, 3 bases at V and 1 base at J, with 4 bases in the middle. This CDR3 spans 13 amino acids. Germline CDR1 reads ENHRY; CDR2 reads SYGVKD. The CDR3 loop reads CAISERSNQPQHF. CDR3 sequence (DNA): TGTGCCATCAGTGAACGAAGCAATCAGCCCCAGCATTTT.

This clone was detected only once. The chain employs TRBV18 and TRBJ1-2, with D uncertain. The V end was cut by 4 bases, the J end by 0 bases, with 3 bases between. The CDR3 length is 12 residues. Germline lookup yields CDR1 KGHSH and CDR2 LQKENI. The CDR3 loop is CASSLTNYGYTF. As DNA, the CDR3 is TGTGCCAGCTCACTGACTAACTATGGCTACACCTTC.

As regards this clone: Other nucleotide sequences in the sample specify the same CDR3. The chain couples TRBV15 to TRBJ1-2; a weak D match, TRBD1 (5 bases). Germline loops: CDR1 LNHNV, CDR2 YYDKDF (reference sequence). The germline V and J ends were trimmed by 9 bases and 4 bases, with 15 bases remaining between them. The CDR3 runs 13 residues. The CDR3 DNA sequence: TGTGCCACTTCCAGGGAGGTCGGCTATGGCTACACCTTC. This encodes CATSREVGYGYTF.

V and J are TRBV30 and TRBJ1-3; D not resolved. CDR1 and CDR2 from the germline V gene are GTSNPN and SVGIG (reference sequence). V was trimmed by 1 base and J by 3 bases, leaving 7 bases between them. This CDR3 region has 13 residues. The CDR3 protein is CAWSGGFGNTIYF. Here the CDR3 DNA reads TGTGCCTGGAGTGGAGGTTTTGGAAACACCATATATTTT.